This paragraph reports one T cell receptor beta chain. No antigen is known for it. The CDR3 runs to 15 residues. Germline CDR1 DFQATT, CDR2 SNEGSKA (reference sequence). Trimming took 2 bases from V and 5 from J; bases not matched to a gene: 10. This record belongs to a study of T-cell memory formation after mild COVID-19. Study-wide context: Each donor largely had its own TCR clusters. The study, taken as a whole, reports: Unconfirmed was the SARS-CoV-2 specificity of second-wave clones that peaked on day 37. CD4+ contracting clones were mainly CM and EM; CD8+ ones, EMRA.

From the 5' RACE reads, TCRdb called clonotypes with MiXCR, one entry per CDR3 protein. The sample comprises some 130,000 distinct CDR3 sequences, about 16% of which are singletons, and approximately 15% rests with the top ten. This receptor was obtained from an adult woman who had mild COVID-19 (a few samples of this study predate the infection). Cell type and time point are not known. The sequenced sample was PBMCs or a T cell subset sorted from them (not recorded which). The chain recombines TRBV20-1 with TRBJ2-7, with TRBD2 matching over 9 bases. CDR3 in amino acids: CSARSFSGSPNEQYF. The CDR3 DNA reads TGCAGTGCTAGATCGTTTAGCGGGAGCCCAAACGAGCAGTACTTC.